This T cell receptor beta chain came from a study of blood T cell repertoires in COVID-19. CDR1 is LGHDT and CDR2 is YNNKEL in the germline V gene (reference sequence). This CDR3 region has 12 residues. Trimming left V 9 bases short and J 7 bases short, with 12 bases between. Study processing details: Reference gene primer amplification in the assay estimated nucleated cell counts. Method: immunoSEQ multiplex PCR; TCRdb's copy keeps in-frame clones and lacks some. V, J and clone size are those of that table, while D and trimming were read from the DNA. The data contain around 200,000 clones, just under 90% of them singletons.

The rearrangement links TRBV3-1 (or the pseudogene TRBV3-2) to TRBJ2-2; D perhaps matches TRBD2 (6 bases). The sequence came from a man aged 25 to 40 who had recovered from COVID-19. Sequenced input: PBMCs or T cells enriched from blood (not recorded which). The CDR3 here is CASRPGDGELFF. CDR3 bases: TGTGCCAGTCGCCCGGGAGACGGGGAGCTGTTTTTT.